Listed below are T cell receptor beta chains from one sample, sequenced in a study of identical twins. TCRdb processed the 5' RACE reads anew with MiXCR; each CDR3 protein has one entry. Altogether over 500,000 distinct CDR3 sequences are present, less than 25% being singletons, with the ten largest covering around 0.9%. These same data were also listed under a study on T cells expressing NK-cell markers.

The sample was CD4+ T cells sorted from blood. Source of these receptors: a young woman in good health. Both conserved end residues are part of each CDR3. Fields, in order: D gene, V gene, J gene, clone size, CDR3 DNA, CDR3 protein. The D gene is left open where the match is weak. Size is stated for part of the rows, as once, few or many counts, or as a class when the clone is expanded.

TRBD1	TRBV20-1	TRBJ2-3	NA	TGCAGTGCTAGAGATCTGGACAGGGGTTCTAGCACAGATACGCAGTATTTT	CSARDLDRGSSTDTQYF
TRBD2	TRBV20-1	TRBJ2-7	NA	TGCAGTGCTATTACACTCGGGACGGCGGGGGCCTACGAGCAGTACTTC	CSAITLGTAGAYEQYF
TRBD2	TRBV5-4	TRBJ2-1	few	TGTGCCAGCAGCCCGGGCGGGAGTCGGTACAATGAGCAGTTCTTC	CASSPGGSRYNEQFF
NA	TRBV6-5	TRBJ1-2	NA	TGTGCCAGCAGTTACCAGGGTGTGGGCGGCTACACCTTC	CASSYQGVGGYTF
TRBD2	TRBV20-1	TRBJ2-7	NA	TGCAGTGCTAGACAAGCGACTAGCGGGCCCTCTGGGGGCTCCTACGAGCAGTACTTC	CSARQATSGPSGGSYEQYF
NA	TRBV7-9	TRBJ1-2	few	TGTGCCAGCACCGAAGGGGAGGGGGGCTACACCTTC	CASTEGEGGYTF
TRBD1	TRBV5-1	TRBJ1-6	few	TGCGCCAGCAGCCGGGACAGGGTCAATTCACCCCTCCACTTT	CASSRDRVNSPLHF
NA	TRBV5-1	TRBJ2-2	many	TGCGCCAGCAGCTTGGCCGTCGGAACTAGGAACACCGGGGAGCTGTTTTTT	CASSLAVGTRNTGELFF
NA	TRBV20-1	TRBJ2-1	few	TGCAGTGCTAGAGGGGCGGACACTTACAATGAGCAGTTCTTC	CSARGADTYNEQFF
NA	TRBV10-2	TRBJ2-2	few	TGCGCCAGCGGTTACGGGGAGCTGTTTTTT	CASGYGELFF
TRBD1	TRBV12-3/TRBV12-4	TRBJ2-3	few	TGTGCCAGCAGCACCAAAACGACAGGGAATTGGGCAGATACGCAGTATTTT	CASSTKTTGNWADTQYF
NA	TRBV12-5	TRBJ1-5	NA	TGTGCTAGTGGCCTCTCTGGGCCCCAGCATTTT	CASGLSGPQHF
NA	TRBV10-1	TRBJ2-1	few	TGCGCCAGCAGTGAAGGATCGTACAATGAGCAGTTCTTC	CASSEGSYNEQFF
NA	TRBV28	TRBJ2-3	few	TGTGCCAGCAGTAGATTAGCGGTTACGCAGTATTTT	CASSRLAVTQYF
NA	TRBV6-5	TRBJ1-6	few	TGTGCCAGCAGTTACTCGAAGGGGGGCTCCTATAATTCACCCCTCCACTTT	CASSYSKGGSYNSPLHF
NA	TRBV7-6	TRBJ2-6	few	TGTGCCAGCAGCTCCCCCAGTGTGAGTTCTGGGGCCAACGTCCTGACTTTC	CASSSPSVSSGANVLTF
NA	TRBV12-3/TRBV12-4	TRBJ2-1	NA	TGTGCCAGCAGCCGAGGTCCTTATGAGCAGTTCTTC	CASSRGPYEQFF
TRBD1	TRBV9	TRBJ1-1	few	TGTGCCAGCAGCGCAGCCGGGACAGGGGCCTTAGCTGAAGCTTTCTTT	CASSAAGTGALAEAFF
TRBD2	TRBV9	TRBJ2-1	few	TGTGCCAGCAGCGAGTCCCTGGGGGGTAGCGGGGGATACAATGAGCAGTTCTTC	CASSESLGGSGGYNEQFF
NA	TRBV7-2	TRBJ2-7	few	TGTGCCAGCAGCCTCCAAGGAGGTAGGAGCTCCTACGAGCAGTACTTC	CASSLQGGRSSYEQYF
NA	TRBV3-1	TRBJ1-1	many	TGTGCCAGCAGCCAAGGCGGGGGTAACACTGAAGCTTTCTTT	CASSQGGGNTEAFF
NA	TRBV2	TRBJ2-4	NA	TGTGCCAGCACAGAAAAAAACATTCAGTACTTC	CASTEKNIQYF
NA	TRBV29-1	TRBJ1-6	few	TGCAGCGTTCAGGTCAGGTCAAATTCACCCCTCCACTTT	CSVQVRSNSPLHF
TRBD2	TRBV5-1	TRBJ2-5	NA	TGCGCCAGCAGCTTGGTAGCTAGCGGGAGGGAAGAGACCCAGTACTTC	CASSLVASGREETQYF
NA	TRBV6-1	TRBJ2-2	NA	TGTGCCAGCGCTCGGAGGGAATCCGGGGAGCTGTTTTTT	CASARRESGELFF
TRBD1	TRBV7-9	TRBJ1-1	NA	TGTGCCAGCAGCCAAAGACAGGGGGCGACTGAAGCTTTCTTT	CASSQRQGATEAFF
NA	TRBV5-1	TRBJ1-1	NA	TGCGCCAGCAAGGAAAACAGGGTAAACACTGAAGCTTTCTTT	CASKENRVNTEAFF
TRBD1	TRBV3-1	TRBJ2-7	NA	TGTGCCAGCAGCCAAGGACGGGACAGTTCCTACGAGCAGTACTTC	CASSQGRDSSYEQYF
NA	TRBV20-1	TRBJ1-1	many	TGCAGTGCTAGAGATACGTGGAACACTGAAGCTTTCTTT	CSARDTWNTEAFF
NA	TRBV9	TRBJ2-2	NA	TGTGCCAGCAGCGCCCTTGACTTTGACACCGGGGAGCTGTTTTTT	CASSALDFDTGELFF
NA	TRBV5-4	TRBJ1-1	few	TGTGCCAGCAGCACAAAGGGGACCGACCCCAGGGGCACTGAAGCTTTCTTT	CASSTKGTDPRGTEAFF
NA	TRBV20-1	TRBJ2-3	few	TGCAGTGCTAGAGTCCGGGGGCGAGTGACGCAGTATTTT	CSARVRGRVTQYF
NA	TRBV6-2/TRBV6-3	TRBJ1-1	few	TGTGCCAGCAGTGGACGGACAGTTTCTCTGACGTTCTTT	CASSGRTVSLTFF
NA	TRBV30	TRBJ2-7	NA	TGTGCCTGGGCAGGGCGCGAGCAGTACTTC	CAWAGREQYF
NA	TRBV7-2	TRBJ1-1	NA	TGTGCCACCAAGGCACCGGGCATCAACACTAAAGCTTTCTTT	CATKAPGINTKAFF
TRBD1	TRBV4-2	TRBJ2-5	few	TGTGCCAGCAGCCAATCGACAGGGGCAAAAGAGACCCAGTACTTC	CASSQSTGAKETQYF
NA	TRBV25-1	TRBJ2-5	NA	TGTGCCAGCAGTGAAGAGTCCCAGGGGAAAGAGACCCAGTACTTC	CASSEESQGKETQYF
TRBD2	TRBV5-4	TRBJ2-1	NA	TGTGCCAGCAGCCAGGGGACTAGCGGGTTCGATGAGCAGTTCTTC	CASSQGTSGFDEQFF
NA	TRBV29-1	TRBJ1-1	NA	TGCAGCGTGGCGGGGTGGCAGGGGTTGACTGAAGCTTTCTTT	CSVAGWQGLTEAFF
NA	TRBV7-7	TRBJ1-1	NA	TGTGCCAGCAGCGAAGACGGGAACACTGAAGCTTTCTTT	CASSEDGNTEAFF
NA	TRBV29-1	TRBJ1-5	NA	TGCAGCGCCCTATTGGACAGCAATCAGCCCCAGCATTTT	CSALLDSNQPQHF
NA	TRBV27	TRBJ1-1	few	TGTGCCAGCAGTTCGCGCAGTTCGAAACCTGAAGCTTTCTTT	CASSSRSSKPEAFF
NA	TRBV19	TRBJ1-5	few	TGTGCCAGTAGTATACGAGGGCCCAATCAGCCCCAGCATTTT	CASSIRGPNQPQHF